This TCR beta chain was captured by sequencing in a study of T cell repertoires in cytomegalovirus infection. Overall study context: HLA-B-restricted CMV epitopes that are well studied, plus recently identified HLA-C-restricted ones, were used by the study. Overall study findings and caveats: The ex vivo response was dominated by HLA-C-restricted CMV-specific TCR beta clonotypes. Using cumulative public TCR beta family frequency, the authors identified those who carried CMV together with the relevant HLA.

The CDR3 runs 16 residues. V gave up 8 bases and J gave up 0 bases, with 19 bases separating them. Germline loops: CDR1 LNHNV, CDR2 YYDKDF (reference sequence). Notes on this clonotype: Its matching antigen is unknown.

Via MiXCR, TCRdb re-called the reads, giving one row per CDR3 protein. The table includes roughly 340,000 distinct CDR3 sequences, just under 30% detected once. The sequences come from cultured PBMCs, collected from culture after CMV antigen stimulation. This chain uses TRBV15 with TRBJ1-1; TRBD1 is a possible D gene (6 bases). The TCR comes from a human donor in good health (CMV status not recorded). Some clones in this sample may be carry-over from other donors' samples. CDR3 protein: CATVLYPGTLNTEAFF. The CDR3 coding sequence is TGTGCCACCGTCCTTTATCCCGGGACACTGAACACTGAAGCTTTCTTT.